The 9 T cell receptor beta chains reported below all come from one sample, sequenced in a study of CD8 T cells in Susac syndrome. When the RNA was reverse transcribed, random hexamers were used with an input of roughly 0.45 to 1 ug. One entry per CDR3 protein, called by TCRdb with MiXCR from the immunoSEQ multiplex PCR reads. This table has roughly 67,000 distinct CDR3 sequences, about 95% appearing once. The sequencing input was CD8+ T cells from PBMCs. The receptors shown here come from a human donor with multiple sclerosis.

V is TRBV6-1 and J is TRBJ2-4; D is ambiguous. In germline, CDR1 is MNHNS, CDR2 SASEGT. V dropped 8 bases and J dropped 1 base, with 15 bases sitting between them. This CDR3 contains 15 residues. CDR3 sequence (DNA): TGTGCCAGCTATGACACGGGCTTCGCCAAAAACATTCAGTACTTC. Its protein is CASYDTGFAKNIQYF.

V gene TRBV20-1 combines with J gene TRBJ2-7, with D hard to call. Germline V gene lookup returns CDR1 DFQATT and CDR2 SNEGSKA (reference sequence). The CDR3 sequence is 14 residues long. Deletions cut 6 bases from V and 0 bases from J, with 15 bases between. For the CDR3, the DNA is TGCAGTGCATTTGGCCCCGACAACTCCTACGAGCAGTACTTC. Translated, it gives CSAFGPDNSYEQYF.

The V call is TRBV11-2, the J call TRBJ2-2, with D maybe TRBD2 (5 bases). The CDR3 runs 16 residues. The germline V and J ends were trimmed by 2 bases and 0 bases, with 10 bases remaining between them. CDR1 and CDR2 from the germline V gene are SGHAT and FQNNGV. The CDR3 DNA is TGTGCCAGCAGCTTAACGCAGCGGACGAACACCGGGGAGCTGTTTTTT. This sequence encodes CASSLTQRTNTGELFF.

The V gene is TRBV29-1, the J gene TRBJ1-3, with no clear D. CDR1 SQVTM and CDR2 ANQGSEA come from the germline V gene. This CDR3 has 15 amino acids. Trimming took 5 bases from V and 0 from J, leaving 14 bases between them. CDR3 loop: CSVFDGVSSGNTIYF. The CDR3 bases are TGCAGCGTTTTTGACGGGGTTTCCTCTGGAAACACCATATATTTT.

The chain carries TRBV7-9 and TRBJ2-7; no clear D. The CDR3 is 11 amino acids. The germline V gene has CDR1 SEHNR and CDR2 FQNEAQ (reference sequence). The germline V and J ends were trimmed by 5 bases and 7 bases, with 9 bases remaining between them. CDR3 in amino acids: CASSDAREQYF. The CDR3 region has the DNA TGTGCCAGCAGCGATGCAAGGGAGCAGTACTTC.

Here the CDR3 reads CASSQAGQENYGYTF. CDR3 nucleotide sequence: TGCGCCAGCAGCCAAGCTGGACAGGAGAACTATGGCTACACCTTC. The chain recombines TRBV4-1 with TRBJ1-2, with 7 positions matching TRBD1. The CDR3 loop spans 15 amino acids. Germline CDR1 is MGHRA and CDR2 is YSYEKL. The J segment lost 2 bases and the V segment lost 1 base, leaving 4 bases of the junction unmatched.

The rearrangement joins TRBV11-2 to TRBJ2-7; TRBD1 aligns across 8 bases. CDR1 is SGHAT, CDR2 FQNNGV, per germline. The CDR3 is 15 amino acids. V trimming: 3 bases; J trimming: 0 bases; junction bases outside the gene matches: 4. The chain's CDR3 is CASSLTGESSYEQYF. DNA of the CDR3: TGTGCCAGCAGCTTGACAGGGGAGAGCTCCTACGAGCAGTACTTC.

The chain couples TRBV27 to TRBJ1-1; the D is unclear. The CDR3 covers 13 residues. The V gene's germline CDR1 is MNHEY and CDR2 SMNVEV (reference sequence). V was clipped by 3 bases and J by 0 bases, with 5 bases between them. CDR3 residues: CASSLSVNTEAFF. DNA for the CDR3: TGTGCCAGCAGTTTGTCGGTGAACACTGAAGCTTTCTTT.

This chain uses TRBV3-1 with TRBJ2-7; 9 positions agree with TRBD1. The ends lost 8 bases at V and 1 base at J; junction bases unmatched: 3. The germline gives CDR1 LGHDT, CDR2 YNNKEL (reference sequence). This CDR3 comprises 13 residues. This CDR3 is CASGQGSSYEQYF. The CDR3 bases are TGTGCCAGCGGACAGGGGTCATCCTACGAGCAGTACTTC.